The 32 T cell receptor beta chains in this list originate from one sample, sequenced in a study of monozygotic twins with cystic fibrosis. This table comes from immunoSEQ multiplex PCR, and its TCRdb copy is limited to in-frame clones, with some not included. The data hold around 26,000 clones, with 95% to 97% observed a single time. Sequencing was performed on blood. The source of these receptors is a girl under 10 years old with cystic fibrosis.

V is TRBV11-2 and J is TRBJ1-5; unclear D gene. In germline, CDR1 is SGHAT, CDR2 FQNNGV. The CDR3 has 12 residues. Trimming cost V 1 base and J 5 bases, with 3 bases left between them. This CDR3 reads CASSLADQPQHF. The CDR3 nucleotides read TGTGCCAGCAGCTTAGCAGATCAGCCCCAGCATTTT.

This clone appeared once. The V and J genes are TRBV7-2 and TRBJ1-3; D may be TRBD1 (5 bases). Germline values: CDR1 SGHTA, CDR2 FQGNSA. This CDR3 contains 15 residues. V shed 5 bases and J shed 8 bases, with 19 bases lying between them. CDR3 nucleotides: TGTGCCAGCAGCCCCGGGCCCCGGGGCTTATACACCATATATTTT. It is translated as CASSPGPRGLYTIYF.

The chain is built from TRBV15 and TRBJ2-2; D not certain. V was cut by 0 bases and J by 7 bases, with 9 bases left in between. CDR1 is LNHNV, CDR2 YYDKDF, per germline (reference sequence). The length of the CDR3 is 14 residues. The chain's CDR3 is CATSRDLSSGELFF. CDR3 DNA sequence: TGTGCCACCAGCAGAGATCTGAGCAGCGGGGAGCTGTTTTTT.

CDR3 sequence reads: CASSLVGGVTEAFF. For the CDR3, the DNA is TGTGCCAGCAGCTTAGTAGGTGGTGTCACTGAAGCTTTCTTT. The chain recombines TRBV11-2 with TRBJ1-1; D is uncertain. V was trimmed by 1 base and J by 4 bases, leaving 10 bases between them. This CDR3 spans 14 amino acids. The germline CDR1 and CDR2 sequences are SGHAT and FQNNGV.

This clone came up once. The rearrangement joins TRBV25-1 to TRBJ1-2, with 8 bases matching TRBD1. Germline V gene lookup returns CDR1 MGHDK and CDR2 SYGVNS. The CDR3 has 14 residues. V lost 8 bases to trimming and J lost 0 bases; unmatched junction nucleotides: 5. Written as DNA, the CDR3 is TGTGCCAGCCAAACAGGGGGGCCTAACTATGGCTACACCTTC. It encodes CASQTGGPNYGYTF.

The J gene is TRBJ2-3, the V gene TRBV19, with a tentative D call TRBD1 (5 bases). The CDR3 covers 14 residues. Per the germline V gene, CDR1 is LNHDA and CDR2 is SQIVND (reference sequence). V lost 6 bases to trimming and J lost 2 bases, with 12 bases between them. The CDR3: CASSLGQVTDTQYF. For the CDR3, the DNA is TGTGCCAGTAGCCTAGGACAAGTCACAGATACGCAGTATTTT.

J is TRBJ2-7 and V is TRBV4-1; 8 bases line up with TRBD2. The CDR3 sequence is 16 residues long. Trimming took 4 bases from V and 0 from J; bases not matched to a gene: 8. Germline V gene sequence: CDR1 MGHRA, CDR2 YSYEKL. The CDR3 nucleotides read TGCGCCAGCAGCCCTTTTAGCGGGACGAGCTCCTACGAGCAGTACTTC. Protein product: CASSPFSGTSSYEQYF.

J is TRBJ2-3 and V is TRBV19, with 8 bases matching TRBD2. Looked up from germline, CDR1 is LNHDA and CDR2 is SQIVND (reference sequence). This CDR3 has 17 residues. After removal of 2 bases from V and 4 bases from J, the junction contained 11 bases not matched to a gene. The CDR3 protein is CASSIIPGRALADTQYF. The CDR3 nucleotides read TGTGCCAGTAGTATAATTCCCGGGAGGGCCCTCGCAGATACGCAGTATTTT.

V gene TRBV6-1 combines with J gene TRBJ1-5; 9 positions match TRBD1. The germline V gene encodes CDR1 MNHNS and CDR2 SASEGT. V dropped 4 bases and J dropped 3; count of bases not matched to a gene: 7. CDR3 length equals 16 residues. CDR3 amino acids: CASSGTGVSVNQPQHF. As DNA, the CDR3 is TGTGCCAGCAGTGGGACAGGGGTTTCGGTCAATCAGCCCCAGCATTTT.

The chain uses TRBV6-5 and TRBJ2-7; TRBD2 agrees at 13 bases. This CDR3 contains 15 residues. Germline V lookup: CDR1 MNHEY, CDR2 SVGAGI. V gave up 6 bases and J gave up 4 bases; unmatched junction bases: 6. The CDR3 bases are TGTGCCAGCAGACGACCGGGACTAGCGGGATACGAGCAGTACTTC. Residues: CASRRPGLAGYEQYF.

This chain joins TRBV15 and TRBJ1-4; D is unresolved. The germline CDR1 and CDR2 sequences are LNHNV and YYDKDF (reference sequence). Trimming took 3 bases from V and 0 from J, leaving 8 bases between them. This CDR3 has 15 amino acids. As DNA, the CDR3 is TGTGCCACCAGCAGCAAACTTACAACTAATGAAAAACTGTTTTTT. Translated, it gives CATSSKLTTNEKLFF.

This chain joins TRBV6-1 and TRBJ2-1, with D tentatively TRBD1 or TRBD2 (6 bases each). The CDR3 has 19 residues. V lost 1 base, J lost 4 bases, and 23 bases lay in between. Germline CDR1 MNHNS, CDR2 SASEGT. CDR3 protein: CASSEEKGGILGGYNEQFF. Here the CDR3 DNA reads TGTGCCAGCAGTGAAGAAAAAGGAGGGATTCTAGGGGGTTACAATGAGCAGTTCTTC.

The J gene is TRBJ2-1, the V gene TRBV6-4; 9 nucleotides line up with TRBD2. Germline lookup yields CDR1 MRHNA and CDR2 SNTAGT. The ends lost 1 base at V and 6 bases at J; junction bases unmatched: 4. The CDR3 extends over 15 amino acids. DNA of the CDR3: TGTGCCAGCAGTGACTTAGCGGGAGAACGCAATGAGCAGTTCTTC. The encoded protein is CASSDLAGERNEQFF.

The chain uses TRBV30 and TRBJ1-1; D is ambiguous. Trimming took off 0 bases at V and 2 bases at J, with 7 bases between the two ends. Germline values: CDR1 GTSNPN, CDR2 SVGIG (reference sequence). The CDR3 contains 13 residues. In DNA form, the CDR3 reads TGTGCCTGGAGTGTAAAGACTAACACTGAAGCTTTCTTT. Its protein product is CAWSVKTNTEAFF.

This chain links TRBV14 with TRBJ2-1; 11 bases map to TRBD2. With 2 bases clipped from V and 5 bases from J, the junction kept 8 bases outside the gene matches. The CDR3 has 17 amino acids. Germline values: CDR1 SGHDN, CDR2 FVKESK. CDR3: CASSQISGRGLNNEQFF. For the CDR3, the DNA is TGTGCCAGCAGCCAAATTAGCGGGAGGGGGTTAAACAATGAGCAGTTCTTC.

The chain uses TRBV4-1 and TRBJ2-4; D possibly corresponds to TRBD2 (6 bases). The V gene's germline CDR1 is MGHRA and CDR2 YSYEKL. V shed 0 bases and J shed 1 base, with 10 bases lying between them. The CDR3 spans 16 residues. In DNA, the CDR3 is TGCGCCAGCAGCCAAGACGGGAGCGTGGCCAAAAACATTCAGTACTTC. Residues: CASSQDGSVAKNIQYF.

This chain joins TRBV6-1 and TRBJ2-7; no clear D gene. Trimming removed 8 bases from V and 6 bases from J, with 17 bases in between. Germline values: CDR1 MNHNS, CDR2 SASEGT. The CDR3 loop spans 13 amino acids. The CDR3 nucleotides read TGTGCCAGCGGAAGGTCGAGCGTTCCCGAGCAGTACTTC. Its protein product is CASGRSSVPEQYF.

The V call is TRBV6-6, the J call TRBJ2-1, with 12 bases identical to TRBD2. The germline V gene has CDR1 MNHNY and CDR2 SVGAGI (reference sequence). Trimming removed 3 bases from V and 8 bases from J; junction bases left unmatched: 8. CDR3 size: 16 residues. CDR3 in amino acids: CASSYLAGGIRDEQFF. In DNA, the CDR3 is TGTGCCAGCAGTTATCTAGCGGGAGGGATTAGGGATGAGCAGTTCTTC.

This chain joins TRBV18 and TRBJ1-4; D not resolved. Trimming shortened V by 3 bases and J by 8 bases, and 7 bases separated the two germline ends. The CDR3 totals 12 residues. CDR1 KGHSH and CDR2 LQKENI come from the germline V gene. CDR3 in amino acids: CASSPVGEKLFF. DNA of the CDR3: TGTGCCAGCTCACCGGTGGGGGAAAAACTGTTTTTT. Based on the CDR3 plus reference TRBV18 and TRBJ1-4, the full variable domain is NAGVMQNPRHLVRRRGQEARLRCSPMKGHSHVYWYRQLPEEGLKFMVYLQKENIIDESGMPKERFSAEFPKEGPSILRIQQVVRGDSAAYFCASSPVGEKLFFGSGTQLSVL.

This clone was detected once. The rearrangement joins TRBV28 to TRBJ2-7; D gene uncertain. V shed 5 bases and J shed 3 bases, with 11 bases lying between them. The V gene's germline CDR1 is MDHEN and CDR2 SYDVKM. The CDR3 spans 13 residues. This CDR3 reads CASSPMTHYEQYF. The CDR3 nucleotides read TGTGCCAGCAGTCCCATGACACACTACGAGCAGTACTTC.

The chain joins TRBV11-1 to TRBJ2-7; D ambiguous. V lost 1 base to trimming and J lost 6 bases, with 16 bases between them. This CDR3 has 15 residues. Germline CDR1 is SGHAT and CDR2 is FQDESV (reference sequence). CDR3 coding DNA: TGTGCCAGCAGCTTAGTGTCATGGTTCGACGGCGAGCAGTACTTC. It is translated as CASSLVSWFDGEQYF. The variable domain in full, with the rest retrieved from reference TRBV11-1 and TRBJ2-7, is EAEVAQSPRYKITEKSQAVAFWCDPISGHATLYWYRQILGQGPELLVQFQDESVVDDSQLPKDRFSAERLKGVDSTLKIQPAELGDSAMYLCASSLVSWFDGEQYFGPGTRLTVT.

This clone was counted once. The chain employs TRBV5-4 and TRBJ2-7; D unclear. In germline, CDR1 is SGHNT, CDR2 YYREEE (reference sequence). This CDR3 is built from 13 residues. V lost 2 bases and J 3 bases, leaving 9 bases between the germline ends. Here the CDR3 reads CASSFGQNYEQYF. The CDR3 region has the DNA TGTGCCAGCAGCTTCGGCCAGAACTACGAGCAGTACTTC.

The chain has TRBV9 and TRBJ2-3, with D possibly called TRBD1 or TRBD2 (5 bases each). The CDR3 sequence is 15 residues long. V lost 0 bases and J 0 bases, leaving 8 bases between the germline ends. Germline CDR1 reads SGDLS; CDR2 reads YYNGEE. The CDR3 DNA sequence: TGTGCCAGCAGCGTAGGATGGGGGAGCACAGATACGCAGTATTTT. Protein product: CASSVGWGSTDTQYF.

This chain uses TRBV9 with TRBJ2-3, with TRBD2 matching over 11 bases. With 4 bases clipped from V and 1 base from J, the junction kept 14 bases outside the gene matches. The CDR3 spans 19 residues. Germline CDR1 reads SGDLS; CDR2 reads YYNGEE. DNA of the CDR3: TGTGCCAGCAGCATCGGACTAGCGGGTCCGGGGGGGGGCACAGATACGCAGTATTTT. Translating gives CASSIGLAGPGGGTDTQYF.

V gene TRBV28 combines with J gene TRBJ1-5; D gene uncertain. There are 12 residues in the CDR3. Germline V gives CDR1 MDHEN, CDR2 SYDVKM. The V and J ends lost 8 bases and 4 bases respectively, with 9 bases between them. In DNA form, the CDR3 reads TGTGCCAGCGATCCTGCTAATCAGCCCCAGCATTTT. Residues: CASDPANQPQHF.

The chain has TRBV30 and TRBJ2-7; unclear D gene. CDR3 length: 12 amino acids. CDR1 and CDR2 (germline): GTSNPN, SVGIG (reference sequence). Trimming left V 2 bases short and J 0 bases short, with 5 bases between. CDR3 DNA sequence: TGTGCCTGGAGTCCCAACTCCTACGAGCAGTACTTC. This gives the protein CAWSPNSYEQYF.

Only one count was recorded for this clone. In DNA form, the CDR3 reads TGTGCCAGCAGTGAAAGGTTCTATGGCTACACCTTC. Translation gives CASSERFYGYTF. The V call is TRBV2, the J call TRBJ1-2, with D hard to call. Germline CDR1 SNHLY, CDR2 FYNNEI. Trimming removed 2 bases from V and 4 bases from J, with 5 bases in between. This CDR3 region has 12 residues. Using reference TRBV2 and TRBJ1-2 for the parts outside the CDR3, the full variable domain is EPEVTQTPSHQVTQMGQEVILRCVPISNHLYFYWYRQILGQKVEFLVSFYNNEISEKSEIFDDQFSVERPDGSNFTLKIRSTKLEDSAMYFCASSERFYGYTFGSGTRLTVV.

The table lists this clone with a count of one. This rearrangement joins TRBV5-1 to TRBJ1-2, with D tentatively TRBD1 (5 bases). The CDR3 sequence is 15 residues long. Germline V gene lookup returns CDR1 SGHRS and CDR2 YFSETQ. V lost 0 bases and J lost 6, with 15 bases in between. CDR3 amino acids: CASSLEIGVEDGYTF. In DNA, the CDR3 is TGCGCCAGCAGCTTGGAGATAGGGGTAGAAGATGGCTACACCTTC.

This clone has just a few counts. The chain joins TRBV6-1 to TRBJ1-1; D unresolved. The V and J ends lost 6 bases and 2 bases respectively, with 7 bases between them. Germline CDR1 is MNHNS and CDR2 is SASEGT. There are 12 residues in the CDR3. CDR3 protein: CASRLVNTEAFF. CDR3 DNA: TGTGCCAGCAGATTGGTAAACACTGAAGCTTTCTTT.

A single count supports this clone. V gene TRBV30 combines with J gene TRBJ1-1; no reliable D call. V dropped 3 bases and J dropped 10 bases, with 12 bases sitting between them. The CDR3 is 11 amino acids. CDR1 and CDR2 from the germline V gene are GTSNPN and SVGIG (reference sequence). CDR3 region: CAWSTGPPAFF. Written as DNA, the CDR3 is TGTGCCTGGAGCACCGGGCCCCCAGCTTTCTTT.

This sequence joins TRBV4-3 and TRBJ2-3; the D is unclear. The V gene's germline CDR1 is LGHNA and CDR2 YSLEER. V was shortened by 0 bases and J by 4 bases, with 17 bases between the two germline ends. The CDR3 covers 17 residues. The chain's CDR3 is CASSQEPARLSADTQYF. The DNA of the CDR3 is TGCGCCAGCAGCCAAGAGCCCGCTAGACTCAGTGCAGATACGCAGTATTTT.

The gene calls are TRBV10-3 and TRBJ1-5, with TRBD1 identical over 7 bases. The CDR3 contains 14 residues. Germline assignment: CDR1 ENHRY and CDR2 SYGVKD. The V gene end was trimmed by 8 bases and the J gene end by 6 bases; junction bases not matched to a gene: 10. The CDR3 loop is CAISRQGTGQPQHF. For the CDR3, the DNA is TGTGCCATCTCCCGACAGGGAACAGGTCAGCCCCAGCATTTT.